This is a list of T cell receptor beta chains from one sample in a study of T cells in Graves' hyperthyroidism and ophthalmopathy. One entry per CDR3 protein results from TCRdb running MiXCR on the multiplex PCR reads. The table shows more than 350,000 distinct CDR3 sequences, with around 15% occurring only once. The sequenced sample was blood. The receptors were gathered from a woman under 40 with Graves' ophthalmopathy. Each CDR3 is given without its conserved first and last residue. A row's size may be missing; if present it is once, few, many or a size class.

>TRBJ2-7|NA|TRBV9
ASSASKDIYEQY
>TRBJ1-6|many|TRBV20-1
SAGRSPPGSSYNSPLH
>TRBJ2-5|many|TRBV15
ATSRDRIQETQY
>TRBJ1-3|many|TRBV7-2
ASSSQSGNTIY
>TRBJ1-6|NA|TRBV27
ASSPGHARLNSPLH
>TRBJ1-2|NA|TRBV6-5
ASSYGGEGYT
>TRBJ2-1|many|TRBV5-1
ASSLGGLANYNEQF
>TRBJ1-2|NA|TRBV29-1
SGGQGGHGYT
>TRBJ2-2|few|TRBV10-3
AILPRSGELF
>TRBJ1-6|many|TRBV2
ASRNSGTGGGSPLH
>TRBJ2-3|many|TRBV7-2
ASSSRTSSTDTQY
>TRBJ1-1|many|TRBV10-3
AISESGQGFGAF
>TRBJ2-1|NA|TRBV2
ASSEDSTSGESSYNEQF
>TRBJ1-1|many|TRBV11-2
ASSQTTGFFHTEAF
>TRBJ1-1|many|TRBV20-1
SARGHGGRATEAF
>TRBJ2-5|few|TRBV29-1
SARSGETQY
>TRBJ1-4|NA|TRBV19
ATRTATNEKLF
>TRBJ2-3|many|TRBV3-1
ASSRGRGGVADTQY
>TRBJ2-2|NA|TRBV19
ATPTQNTGELF
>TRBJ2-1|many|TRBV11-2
ASSHIGDEQF
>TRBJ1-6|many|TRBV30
AWTSTALHNSPLH
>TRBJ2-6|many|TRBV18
ASSPPGSSGANVLT
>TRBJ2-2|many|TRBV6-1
ASIHLTSTGELF
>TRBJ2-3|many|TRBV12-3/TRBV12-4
ASRSRGVSTDTQY
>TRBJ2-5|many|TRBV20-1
SAQNQETQY
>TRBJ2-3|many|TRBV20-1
SAPLQTSGGSAGDTQY
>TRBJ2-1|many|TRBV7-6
ASSLGAGTSIYNEQF
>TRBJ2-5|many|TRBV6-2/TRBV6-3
ASRAYRRQGRQETQY
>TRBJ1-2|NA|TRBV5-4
ASSEGQGFGYT
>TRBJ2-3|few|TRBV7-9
ASSRQTGLAGAKDTQY
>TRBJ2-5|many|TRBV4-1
ASSLFPGLAKETQY
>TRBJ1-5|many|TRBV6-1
ASSHGGNSNQPQH